This T cell receptor (beta chain) emerged from a study of beta chain features in type 1 diabetes. The single heparinised draw taken from each donor contained approximately 100 mL of blood on average. Reverse transcription of all isolated RNA meant that expressed TCRB transcripts were sequenced. TCRdb's table, derived via immunoSEQ multiplex PCR, lists solely in-frame clones and lacks some. In the table there are 600,000 to 700,000 clones, approximately 13% of which are singletons. Study-wide findings and caveats: In cDNA sequencing, cells with high TCR expression could be over-represented. Shortening that was moderate but significant affected the TCRB CDR3s of Type 1 diabetes patients in all four CD4+ subsets. Still unanswered here is whether HLA type influences TCRB rearrangement.

This clone has only a few counts. What it binds is not known. CDR1 SGHAT and CDR2 FQNNGV come from the germline V gene. The CDR3 loop spans 15 amino acids. V gave up 5 bases and J gave up 6 bases; unmatched junction bases: 8. The chain is built from TRBV11-2 and TRBJ2-1, with 9 bases that match TRBD2. The sequenced sample was naive CD4+ T cells from blood. The TCR was taken from a man aged 25-45 years with type 1 diabetes. The CDR3 here is CASSMVRGGLNEQFF. CDR3 DNA: TGTGCCAGCAGCATGGTGCGGGGGGGCCTCAATGAGCAGTTCTTC.